The clone carrying this T cell receptor (beta chain) was counted a single time. The antigen remains unidentified. The protocol was immunoSEQ multiplex PCR, while the TCRdb copy is restricted to in-frame clones and leaves out a portion. The repertoire includes tens of thousands of clones, 65% to 85% of them detected once, and about 3% sits in the top ten. This sample stems from a study of radiotherapy plus CTLA-4 blockade in lung cancer. At the level of the study: Objective responses were documented in under 20% of patients, with disease control in about 31%.

Study observations and caveats: Clones derived from tumor TCRs expanded in blood after radiotherapy plus ipilimumab.

The trim removed 1 base at V and 3 bases at J, leaving 6 bases unmatched. This CDR3 is 15 amino acids long. CDR1 is LNHDA and CDR2 is SQIVND in the germline V gene (reference sequence). Lung cancer patients with chemo-refractory metastatic non-small-cell disease were given focal radiation plus CTLA-4 blockade with ipilimumab. The sequence derives from a human donor with non-small cell lung cancer who had a complete response to radiotherapy plus ipilimumab. This sequence joins TRBV19 and TRBJ2-7; 7 nucleotides align to TRBD1. Sample: peripheral blood, taken from a patient treated with radiotherapy plus ipilimumab. CDR3: CASSIAGTVRYEQYF. CDR3 DNA: TGTGCCAGTAGTATAGCCGGGACAGTGCGCTACGAGCAGTACTTC.